This note documents a single T cell receptor beta chain sequence. Its antigen is unidentified. This sample was taken from a study of shared clonotypes between healthy human individuals. TCRdb keeps only in-frame clones here, not all; method: immunoSEQ multiplex PCR. The sample carries more than 2,000,000 clones, about 92% recorded once. Study-level results: What rarefaction showed was incomplete sorted-subset sequencing despite large depth.

CDR1 is LNHNV and CDR2 is YYDKDF in the germline V gene (reference sequence). CDR3 size: 16 residues. V trimming: 0 bases; J trimming: 9 bases; junction bases outside the gene matches: 6. Sequencing used naive CD4+ T cells from PBMCs. The sample's subset: CD45RA+ positively selected. This sequence originates from a man younger than 35 in good health. Some clones in this sample may be carry-over from other donors' samples. The chain joins TRBV15 to TRBJ2-1; TRBD2 aligns across 12 bases. In DNA, the CDR3 is TGTGCCACCAGCAGAGATTGGGCTAGCGGGAGGGGTGAGCAGTTCTTC. As protein: CATSRDWASGRGEQFF.